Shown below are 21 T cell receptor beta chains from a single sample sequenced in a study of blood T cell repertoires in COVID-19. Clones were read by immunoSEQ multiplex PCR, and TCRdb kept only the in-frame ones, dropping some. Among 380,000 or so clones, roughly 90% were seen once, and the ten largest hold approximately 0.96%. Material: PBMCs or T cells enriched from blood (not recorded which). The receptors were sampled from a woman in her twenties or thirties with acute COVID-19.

The CDR3 DNA follows: TGCAGCGTTGAATCTGAGGTGGCTAACTATGGCTACACCTTC. Translated, it gives CSVESEVANYGYTF. V is TRBV29-1 and J is TRBJ1-2; no clear D. The CDR3 has 14 amino acids. Deletions cut 2 bases from V and 0 bases from J, with 10 bases between. Germline CDR1 and CDR2: SQVTM and ANQGSEA.

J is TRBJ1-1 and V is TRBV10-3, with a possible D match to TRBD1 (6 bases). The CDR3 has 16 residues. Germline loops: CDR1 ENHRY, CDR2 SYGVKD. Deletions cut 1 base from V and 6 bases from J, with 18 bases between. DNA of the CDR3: TGTGCCATCAGTGAGTTTTCCAGCGGCAGGGGCTCTGAAGCTTTCTTT. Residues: CAISEFSSGRGSEAFF.

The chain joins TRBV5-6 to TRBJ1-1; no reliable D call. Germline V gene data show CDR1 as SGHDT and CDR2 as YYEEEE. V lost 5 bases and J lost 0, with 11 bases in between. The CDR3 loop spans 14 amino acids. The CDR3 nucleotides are TGTGCCAGCAGTCGTCGGAGGGTGAACACTGAAGCTTTCTTT. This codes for CASSRRRVNTEAFF.

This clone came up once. CDR3 protein: CAWSVYLAGGPRGTDTQYF. CDR3 coding DNA: TGTGCCTGGAGTGTATATTTAGCGGGGGGGCCCCGTGGCACAGATACGCAGTATTTT. The genes are TRBV30 and TRBJ2-3; 11 bases fit TRBD2. Germline V CDR1 and CDR2: GTSNPN, SVGIG (reference sequence). Trimming removed 0 bases from V and 1 base from J; junction bases left unmatched: 12. The CDR3 consists of 19 residues.

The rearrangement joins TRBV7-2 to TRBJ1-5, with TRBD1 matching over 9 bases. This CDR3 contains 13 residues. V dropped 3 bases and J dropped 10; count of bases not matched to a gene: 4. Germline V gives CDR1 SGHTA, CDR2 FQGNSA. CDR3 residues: CASSFTGGNPQHF. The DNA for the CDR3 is TGTGCCAGCAGCTTCACAGGGGGCAACCCCCAGCATTTT.

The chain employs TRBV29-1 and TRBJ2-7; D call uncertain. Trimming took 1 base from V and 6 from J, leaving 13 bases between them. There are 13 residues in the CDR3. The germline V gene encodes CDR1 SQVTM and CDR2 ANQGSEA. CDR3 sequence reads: CSVEGAGLSEQYF. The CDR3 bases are TGCAGCGTTGAAGGGGCAGGCCTGAGCGAGCAGTACTTC.

The CDR3 DNA reads TGTGCCAGCAGTATAGCGGGGGACGTGTACAATGAGCAGTTCTTC. Its protein product is CASSIAGDVYNEQFF. The chain uses TRBV6-5 and TRBJ2-1, with 9 positions matching TRBD2. The CDR3 extends over 15 amino acids. Per germline, CDR1 MNHEY and CDR2 SVGAGI. V gave up 5 bases and J gave up 4 bases; unmatched junction bases: 6.

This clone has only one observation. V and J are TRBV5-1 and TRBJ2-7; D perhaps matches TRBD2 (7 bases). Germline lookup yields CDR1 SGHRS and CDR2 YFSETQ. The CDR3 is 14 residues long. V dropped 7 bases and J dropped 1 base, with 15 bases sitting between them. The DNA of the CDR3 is TGCGCCAGCGGGCGAGGGGGGGTTTCCTACGAGCAGTACTTC. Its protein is CASGRGGVSYEQYF.

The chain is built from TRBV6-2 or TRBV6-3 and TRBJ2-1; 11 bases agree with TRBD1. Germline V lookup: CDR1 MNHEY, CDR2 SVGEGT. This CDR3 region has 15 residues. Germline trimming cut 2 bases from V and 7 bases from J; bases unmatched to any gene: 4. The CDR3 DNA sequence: TGTGCCAGCAGTTACGGACAGGGGGCTTGGAATGAGCAGTTCTTC. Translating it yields CASSYGQGAWNEQFF.

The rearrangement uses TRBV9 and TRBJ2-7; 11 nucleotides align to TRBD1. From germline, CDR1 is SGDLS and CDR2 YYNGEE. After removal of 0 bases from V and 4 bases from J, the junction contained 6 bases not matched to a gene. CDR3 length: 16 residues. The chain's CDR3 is CASSVGGQGAIYEQYF. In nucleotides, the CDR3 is TGTGCCAGCAGCGTAGGTGGACAGGGGGCCATTTACGAGCAGTACTTC.

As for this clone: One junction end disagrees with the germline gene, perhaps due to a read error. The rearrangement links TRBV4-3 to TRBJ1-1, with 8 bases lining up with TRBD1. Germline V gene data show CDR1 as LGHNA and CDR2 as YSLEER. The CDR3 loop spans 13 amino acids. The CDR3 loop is CASSQDRGQVSLF. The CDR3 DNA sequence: TGCGCCAGCAGCCAAGATAGGGGACAGGTTTCTCTCTTT.

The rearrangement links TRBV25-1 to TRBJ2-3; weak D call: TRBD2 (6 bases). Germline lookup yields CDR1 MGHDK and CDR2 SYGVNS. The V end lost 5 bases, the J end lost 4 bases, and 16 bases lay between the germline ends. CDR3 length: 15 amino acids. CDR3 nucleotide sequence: TGTGCCAGCAGTATCAAAGTGGGGGAGGCAGATACGCAGTATTTT. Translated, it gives CASSIKVGEADTQYF.

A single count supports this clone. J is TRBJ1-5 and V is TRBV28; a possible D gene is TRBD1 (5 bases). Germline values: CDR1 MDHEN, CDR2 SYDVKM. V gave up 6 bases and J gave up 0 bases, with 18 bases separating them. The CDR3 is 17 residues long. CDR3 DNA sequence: TGTGCCAGCAGCGGATGGGGCGAGGCACATAGCAATCAGCCCCAGCATTTT. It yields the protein CASSGWGEAHSNQPQHF. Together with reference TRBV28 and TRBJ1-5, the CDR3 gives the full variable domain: DVKVTQSSRYLVKRTGEKVFLECVQDMDHENMFWYRQDPGLGLRLIYFSYDVKMKEKGDIPEGYSVSREKKERFSLILESASTNQTSMYLCASSGWGEAHSNQPQHFGDGTRLSIL.

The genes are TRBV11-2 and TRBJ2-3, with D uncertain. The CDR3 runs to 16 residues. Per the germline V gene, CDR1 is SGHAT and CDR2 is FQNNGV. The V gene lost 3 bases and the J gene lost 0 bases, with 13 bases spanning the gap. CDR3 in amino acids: CASSFTLSASTDTQYF. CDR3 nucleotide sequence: TGTGCCAGCAGCTTTACCCTGAGCGCTAGCACAGATACGCAGTATTTT.

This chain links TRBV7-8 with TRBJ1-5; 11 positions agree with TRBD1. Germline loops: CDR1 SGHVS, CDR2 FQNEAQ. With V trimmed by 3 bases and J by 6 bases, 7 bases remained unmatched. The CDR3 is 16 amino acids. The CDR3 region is CASSLRDRGESQPQHF. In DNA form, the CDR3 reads TGTGCCAGCAGCTTGCGGGACAGGGGGGAAAGTCAGCCCCAGCATTTT.

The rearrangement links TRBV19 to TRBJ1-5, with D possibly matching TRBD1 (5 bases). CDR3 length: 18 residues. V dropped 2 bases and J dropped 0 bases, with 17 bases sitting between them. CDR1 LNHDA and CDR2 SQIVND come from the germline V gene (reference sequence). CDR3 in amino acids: CASSIFGQGPNSNQPQHF. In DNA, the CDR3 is TGTGCCAGTAGTATATTTGGGCAGGGCCCCAATAGCAATCAGCCCCAGCATTTT.

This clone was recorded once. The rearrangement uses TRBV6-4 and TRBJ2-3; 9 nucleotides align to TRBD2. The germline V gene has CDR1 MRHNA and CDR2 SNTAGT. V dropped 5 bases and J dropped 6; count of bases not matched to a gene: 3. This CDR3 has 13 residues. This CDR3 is CASSILAGDTQYF. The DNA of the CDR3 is TGTGCCAGCAGTATTCTAGCGGGGGATACGCAGTATTTT.

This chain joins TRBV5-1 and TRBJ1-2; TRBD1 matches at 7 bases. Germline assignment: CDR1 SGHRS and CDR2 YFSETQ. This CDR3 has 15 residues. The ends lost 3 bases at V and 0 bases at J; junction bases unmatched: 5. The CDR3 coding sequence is TGCGCCAGCAGCTCGGGACAGCCAACTAACTATGGCTACACCTTC. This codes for CASSSGQPTNYGYTF.

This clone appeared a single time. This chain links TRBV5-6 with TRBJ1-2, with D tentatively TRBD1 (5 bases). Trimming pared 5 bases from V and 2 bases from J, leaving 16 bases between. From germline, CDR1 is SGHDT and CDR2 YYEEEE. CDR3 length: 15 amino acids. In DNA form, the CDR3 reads TGTGCCAGCAGACAACTCCAGACAGTGAACTATGGCTACACCTTC. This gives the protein CASRQLQTVNYGYTF.

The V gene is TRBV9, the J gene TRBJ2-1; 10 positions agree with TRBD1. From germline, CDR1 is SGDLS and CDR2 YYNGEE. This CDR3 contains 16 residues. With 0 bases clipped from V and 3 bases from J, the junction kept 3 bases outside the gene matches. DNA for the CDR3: TGTGCCAGCAGCGTAGGGGACAGGGGAAACTACAATGAGCAGTTCTTC. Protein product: CASSVGDRGNYNEQFF.

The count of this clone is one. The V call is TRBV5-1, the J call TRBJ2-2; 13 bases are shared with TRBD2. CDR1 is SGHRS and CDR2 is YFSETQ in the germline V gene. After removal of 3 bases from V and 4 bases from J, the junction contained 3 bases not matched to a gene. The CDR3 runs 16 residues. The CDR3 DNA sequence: TGCGCCAGCAGCTGGGGGACTAGCGGGGCCACCGGGGAGCTGTTTTTT. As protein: CASSWGTSGATGELFF.